Listed here are 18 T cell receptor beta chains from one sample, sequenced in a study of blood T cells in healthy people across ages. A second 7 to 11 cycle PCR used barcoded and J-beta primers. TCRdb itself ran the 5' RACE reads through MiXCR, one entry per CDR3 protein. This table has roughly 500,000 distinct CDR3 sequences, 24% appearing once. This sample also appeared in a second study, on T cells of mothers and their children.

The source material was blood. The receptor set was obtained from a boy between 10 and 17 years old in good health.

There are many counts of this clonotype. This chain links TRBV7-9 with TRBJ2-1; 8 nucleotides match TRBD2. The ends lost 5 bases at V and 0 bases at J; junction bases unmatched: 3. Germline assignment: CDR1 SEHNR and CDR2 FQNEAQ (reference sequence). The CDR3 is 15 amino acids. CDR3 sequence (DNA): TGTGCCAGCAGCCTTAGCGGGGCCTCCTACAATGAGCAGTTCTTC. This codes for CASSLSGASYNEQFF.

Details on this clonotype: Its ends do not fully match the called genes, so a read error is possible. The rearrangement links TRBV28 to TRBJ2-5; 8 nucleotides agree with TRBD1. The V gene's germline CDR1 is MDHEN and CDR2 SYDVKM. The CDR3 loop spans 13 amino acids. The CDR3 coding sequence is TGTGCCAGCAGTTTAGGGCGGACAGGGATAATGCACTTC. Protein: CASSLGRTGIMHF.

This sequence joins TRBV4-1 and TRBJ2-7; 10 nucleotides line up with TRBD1. Per germline, CDR1 MGHRA and CDR2 YSYEKL. This CDR3 has 16 amino acids. Unmatched junction bases numbered 8, after V lost 2 bases and J lost 4 bases. The CDR3 loop is CASSQTTGTGAYEQYF. CDR3 in DNA: TGCGCCAGCAGCCAAACAACCGGGACAGGGGCGTACGAGCAGTACTTC.

The chain uses TRBV5-1 and TRBJ2-2; TRBD1 matches 8 bases. V was pared by 4 bases and J by 4 bases, with 3 bases of the junction left unmatched. The germline CDR1 and CDR2 sequences are SGHRS and YFSETQ. The CDR3 is made up of 14 amino acids. CDR3 sequence reads: CASSLTGATGELFF. Here the CDR3 DNA reads TGCGCCAGCAGCCTGACAGGGGCCACCGGGGAGCTGTTTTTT. Complete variable domain (other parts from reference TRBV5-1 and TRBJ2-2): KAGVTQTPRYLIKTRGQQVTLSCSPISGHRSVSWYQQTPGQGLQFLFEYFSETQRNKGNFPGRFSGRQFSNSRSEMNVSTLELGDSALYLCASSLTGATGELFFGEGSRLTVL.

This clonotype came up a few times. V and J are TRBV11-2 and TRBJ2-3, with D possibly TRBD2 on 5 matching bases. V lost 1 base and J 6 bases, leaving 11 bases between the germline ends. The length of the CDR3 is 14 residues. Germline V gene lookup returns CDR1 SGHAT and CDR2 FQNNGV. The CDR3 nucleotides read TGTGCCAGCAGCTTAGGGGAGATTTACGATACGCAGTATTTT. It specifies CASSLGEIYDTQYF.

A few counts support this clonotype. The chain has TRBV7-3 and TRBJ2-3; D call uncertain. This CDR3 region has 16 residues. Germline CDR1 and CDR2: SGHTA and FQGTGA. Trimming left V 5 bases short and J 0 bases short, with 15 bases between. CDR3 in DNA: TGTGCCAGCAGCCTAGAGTTCACGGCTAGCACAGATACGCAGTATTTT. Its translation: CASSLEFTASTDTQYF.

The chain uses TRBV4-1 and TRBJ2-7; 7 positions agree with TRBD2. The CDR3 is made up of 16 amino acids. Germline lookup yields CDR1 MGHRA and CDR2 YSYEKL. Trimming cost V 1 base and J 0 bases; bases outside gene matches: 6. The CDR3 DNA sequence: TGCGCCAGCAGCCAAGGGGGAGGGCCTAGCTCCTACGAGCAGTACTTC. This translates into CASSQGGGPSSYEQYF.

This clonotype was observed a few times. This is likely a read error, given that the CDR3 carries no conserved phenylalanine or tryptophan at its end. V and J are TRBV3-1 and TRBJ1-1; D ambiguous. The CDR3 runs 12 residues. Germline V lookup: CDR1 LGHDT, CDR2 YNNKEL (reference sequence). Trimming pared 0 bases from V and 6 bases from J, leaving 5 bases between. CDR3 nucleotide sequence: TGTGCCAGCAGCCAAGACAGGTCTGAAGCTTTCGTT. Amino acids: CASSQDRSEAFV.

The rearrangement uses TRBV28 and TRBJ2-2, with TRBD2 as a possible D gene (5 bases). The V gene's germline CDR1 is MDHEN and CDR2 SYDVKM. The CDR3 extends over 16 amino acids. Deletions cut 2 bases from V and 7 bases from J, with 17 bases between. In DNA, the CDR3 is TGTGCCAGCAGTTTAGGAGTCCTGGGAGTCGGCGGGGAGCTGTTTTTT. It yields the protein CASSLGVLGVGGELFF.

The gene calls are TRBV20-1 and TRBJ1-4, with no clear D. The CDR3 runs to 14 residues. Between the trimmed V and J ends, which lost 2 bases and 7 bases, there was a span of 14 bases. From germline, CDR1 is DFQATT and CDR2 SNEGSKA (reference sequence). CDR3 sequence: CSARFTAGVEKLFF. CDR3 bases: TGCAGTGCTAGATTCACCGCCGGGGTTGAAAAACTGTTTTTT.

The chain combines TRBV4-3 with TRBJ1-4, with TRBD1 matching over 8 bases. V trimming: 5 bases; J trimming: 5 bases; junction bases outside the gene matches: 10. Looked up from germline, CDR1 is LGHNA and CDR2 is YSLEER. The CDR3 consists of 16 residues. CDR3 loop: CASSSTTGQENEKLFF. Written as DNA, the CDR3 is TGCGCCAGCAGCTCCACGACGGGACAGGAGAATGAAAAACTGTTTTTT.

The chain is built from TRBV28 and TRBJ1-2; D is possibly TRBD1 (6 bases). CDR1 and CDR2 (germline): MDHEN, SYDVKM. Trimming removed 6 bases from V and 8 bases from J, with 16 bases in between. The length of the CDR3 is 13 residues. The CDR3 sequence is CASRSPPRGGYTF. CDR3 nucleotide sequence: TGTGCCAGCAGGAGCCCGCCCAGGGGAGGCTACACCTTC.

This sequence joins TRBV29-1 and TRBJ2-5, with D possibly being TRBD1 (5 bases). The J call may be faulty, since TRBJ2-7 better matches the DNA end. The CDR3 runs 14 residues. CDR1 and CDR2 from the germline V gene are SQVTM and ANQGSEA. The CDR3 DNA reads as TGCAGCGTTGAAGATCTTAGGGGCTCCTACGAGCAGTACTTC. This translates into CSVEDLRGSYEQYF.

This chain links TRBV4-1 with TRBJ2-2, with 8 bases aligning to TRBD2. Germline trimming cut 5 bases from V and 1 base from J; bases unmatched to any gene: 12. CDR3 size: 18 residues. Germline-derived CDR1 and CDR2 are MGHRA and YSYEKL. The CDR3, as DNA: TGCGCCAGCAGCGACCCTCACGGGAGGGCCGGGAACACCGGGGAGCTGTTTTTT. It translates to CASSDPHGRAGNTGELFF.

This clonotype was picked up many times. The chain combines TRBV28 with TRBJ1-5, with TRBD1 matching 9 bases. Trimming cost V 2 bases and J 4 bases; bases outside gene matches: 0. Germline assignment: CDR1 MDHEN and CDR2 SYDVKM. The length of the CDR3 is 14 residues. The CDR3 protein is CASSLGTGNQPQHF. CDR3 nucleotides: TGTGCCAGCAGTTTAGGGACAGGGAATCAGCCCCAGCATTTT. The full variable domain, completed using reference TRBV28 and TRBJ1-5, is DVKVTQSSRYLVKRTGEKVFLECVQDMDHENMFWYRQDPGLGLRLIYFSYDVKMKEKGDIPEGYSVSREKKERFSLILESASTNQTSMYLCASSLGTGNQPQHFGDGTRLSIL.

V and J are TRBV20-1 and TRBJ2-7, with TRBD2 as a possible D gene (5 bases). V was shortened by 0 bases and J by 1 base, with 13 bases between the two germline ends. CDR3 length equals 15 residues. Germline-derived CDR1 and CDR2 are DFQATT and SNEGSKA (reference sequence). The CDR3, as DNA: TGCAGTGCTAGAGATTCTAGTCGGGATTCCTACGAGCAGTACTTC. It is translated as CSARDSSRDSYEQYF.

The chain is built from TRBV28 and TRBJ2-2; D possibly corresponds to TRBD2 (5 bases). Germline V gene lookup returns CDR1 MDHEN and CDR2 SYDVKM. The germline V and J ends were trimmed by 5 bases and 4 bases, with 14 bases remaining between them. The CDR3 extends over 15 amino acids. CDR3: CASSPRGPATGELFF. The CDR3, as DNA: TGTGCCAGCAGTCCCCGCGGGCCGGCCACCGGGGAGCTGTTTTTT.

The V and J genes are TRBV3-1 and TRBJ2-3; the match to TRBD2 covers 12 bases. V dropped 5 bases and J dropped 3; count of bases not matched to a gene: 3. CDR1 LGHDT and CDR2 YNNKEL come from the germline V gene (reference sequence). The CDR3 has 15 residues. DNA of the CDR3: TGTGCCAGCAGCAACCTAGCGGGGGGGACAGATACGCAGTATTTT. Its protein is CASSNLAGGTDTQYF.